The entry that follows covers one T cell receptor (beta chain) sequence. Its antigen is still unknown. Base qualities are not at hand, and no much larger clone is one base apart. Reading from cysteine to phenylalanine, the CDR3 counts 14 amino acids. Only the CDR3 DNA is retained, 42 bases long and in frame from the first base. The germline ends are 14 bases apart after V is trimmed by 7 bases and J by 1 base. The germline V gene supplies CDR1 SGHAT and CDR2 FQNNGV. Whole blood was collected in K2EDTA tubes by collaborating institutions according to the institutions' own protocols. For TCRbeta analysis, collaborators shipped samples as frozen whole blood, isolated PBMCs, or DNA extracted from either of those sample types. This entry belongs to a study of blood T cell repertoires in COVID-19 (dated by TCRdb to the early 2020s). A note on the overall study: Samples covering the acute and convalescent phases of COVID-19 were provided by collaborators in the United States, Italy and Spain. The material from the prospective study consisted of cDNA or gDNA derived from T cells, B-cell-depleted T cells, or PBMCs. Subjects who had been exposed to COVID-19, were actively infected with it, or had recovered from it provided the deeply sampled blood TCRbeta repertoires that made up the dataset. The repertoires were released in a freely available public database intended as a resource for research on the immune response to SARS-CoV-2. The samples were drawn from the first 160 participants of the ongoing ImmuneRACE study and from about 1,200 subjects provided by 6 global collaborators. Nearly every sample came with metadata listing a de-identified subject ID, COVID-19 status, age in years and sex. Where HLA class I and class II types were available, the types were taken from metadata supplied by the sample provider, not from assay-based typing. What the study reported, not specific to this receptor: The amount of clinical and demographic metadata varied by source and participant and was provided uncurated.

TCRbeta CDR3 regions were amplified from genomic DNA by means of the immunoSEQ Assay, a bias-controlled multiplex PCR. As for the original processing: Nucleated cell counts per sample were estimated from amplification of reference gene primers within the assay. To quantify the absolute abundance of each unique TCRbeta CDR3 rearrangement, sequence reads were collapsed and filtered. For each sample, productive Simpson clonality was calculated by taking the square root of Simpson's diversity index across productive rearrangements. TCRdb limited this immuneACCESS table to in-frame rearrangements with V and J called. A share of clones is missing; checked studies link under half to unresolved V genes, and the rest is unexplained. The V and J calls and clone size were taken over from that table, and D and trimming were inferred from the DNA. This sample comprises 70,000 to 90,000 clones, approximately 82% of them detected only once. The ten largest account for over 15% of the sample.

The TCR originated in a woman aged 80 or over with acute or convalescent COVID-19. Recombination linked TRBV11-2 to TRBJ2-7; matching of 5 bases hints at TRBD1 as the D gene. The material sequenced was peripheral blood. The CDR3 loop reads CASTLGPGSYEQYF. The DNA sequence is as follows: TGTGCCAGCACCTTGGGGCCGGGTTCCTACGAGCAGTACTTC.